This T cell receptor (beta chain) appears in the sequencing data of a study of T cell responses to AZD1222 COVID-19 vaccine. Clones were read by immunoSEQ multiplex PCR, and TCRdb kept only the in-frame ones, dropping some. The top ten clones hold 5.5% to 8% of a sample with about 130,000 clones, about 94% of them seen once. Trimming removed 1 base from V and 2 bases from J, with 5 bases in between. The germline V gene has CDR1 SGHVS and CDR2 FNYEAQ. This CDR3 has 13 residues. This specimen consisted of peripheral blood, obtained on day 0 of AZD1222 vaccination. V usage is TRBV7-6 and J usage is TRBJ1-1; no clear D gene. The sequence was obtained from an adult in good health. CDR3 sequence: CASSLGANTEAFF. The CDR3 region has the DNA TGTGCCAGCAGCTTAGGGGCCAACACTGAAGCTTTCTTT.